Sequencing of this TCR beta chain was carried out in a study of tissue T cells after allogeneic stem cell transplantation. For this clone: Antigen: not known. Gene names and germline refer to mouse. The read finishes 1 residue shy of the CDR3 end, and the germline J gene is used to complete it.

Time point given: mouse harvest day 14 after allogeneic transplant. The graft held 10^6 splenic CD5+ T cells and 10^7 T-cell-depleted bone marrow cells. B6 (H2b) cells into BALB/c (H2d) mice; tissues taken at day 7 or 14. Germline CDR1 SGHND, CDR2 FRSKSL. The CDR3 is 13 residues long. V dropped 5 bases and J dropped 1; count of bases not matched to a gene: 2. Study findings and constraints: Shared clones across patients were few; motif clustering revealed tissue-specific shared signatures. Tissue-detected TCR repertoire was only partly captured by blood and spleen T cells.

Some clones are missing from TCRdb's copy, which holds only in-frame ones; the method was immunoSEQ multiplex PCR. This table holds over 3,500 clones, 45% found once. V usage is TRBV15 and J usage is TRBJ2-7; 7 bases line up with TRBD1. The receptor was isolated from a female BALB/c mouse given C57BL/6 T cells with graft-versus-host disease after an allogeneic hematopoietic cell transplant. Sequencing used gut tissue. CDR3 DNA, as far as it was read: TGTGCCAGCAGTACGACAGGGTCCTATGAACAGTAC. It is translated as CASSTTGSYEQY. The whole CDR3 region reads CASSTTGSYEQYF.